This TCR beta chain was sequenced in a study of T cells in Graves' hyperthyroidism and ophthalmopathy. Whole-study context: It was at initial diagnosis, before any treatment, that peripheral blood was collected.

Using RNA transcripts as the source, TCR beta CDR3 regions were amplified. An initial round of RT-PCR targeting the TCR CDR3 relied on the HTBI primer set. TCRdb ran MiXCR on the multiplex PCR reads and lists one entry per CDR3 protein. In the table there are under 450,000 distinct CDR3 sequences, around 16% of which are singletons. Findings of the study overall: Separation of ophthalmopathy from stable hyperthyroidism was achieved by a 13 V-J model.

This clonotype came up many times. What it binds is not known. Sequences were obtained from blood. The TCR was taken from a young woman with Graves' hyperthyroidism.

CDR3 in amino acids: CASRRDTDQPQHF. The CDR3 DNA is TGTGCCAGCAGGCGGGACACAGATCAGCCCCAGCATTTT. The V and J genes are TRBV2 and TRBJ1-5; a weak D match, TRBD1 (6 bases). This CDR3 contains 13 residues. V lost 6 bases, J lost 5 bases, and 11 bases lay in between. Germline-derived CDR1 and CDR2 are SNHLY and FYNNEI.